The clone carrying this TCR beta chain was seen only once. CDR3 length: 13 amino acids. V was trimmed by 6 bases and J by 0 bases, leaving 8 bases between them. Germline V gene data show CDR1 as SGHAT and CDR2 as FQNNGV. The data were obtained in a study of a mutant IDH1 vaccine in newly diagnosed glioma. The protocol was immunoSEQ multiplex PCR, while the TCRdb copy is restricted to in-frame clones and leaves out a portion. The sample consists of around 50,000 clones, roughly 89% of them appearing once. Time point defined: baseline, week 1 (first vaccination visit). The sample's treatment: pre-vaccination baseline after standard-of-care therapy. Each tumor in the donors was a new WHO grade 3 or 4 astrocytoma, IDH1-mutant and ATRX-lost.

The sequencing here drew on PBMCs, taken from a glioma patient treated with radiotherapy, temozolomide or both. This TCR derives from a man aged 35 to 55 with glioma. This chain uses TRBV11-2 with TRBJ1-1; TRBD1 is a possible D gene (5 bases). The CDR3 DNA reads TGTGCCAGCAGAGGGACCCTGAACACTGAAGCTTTCTTT. It specifies CASRGTLNTEAFF.